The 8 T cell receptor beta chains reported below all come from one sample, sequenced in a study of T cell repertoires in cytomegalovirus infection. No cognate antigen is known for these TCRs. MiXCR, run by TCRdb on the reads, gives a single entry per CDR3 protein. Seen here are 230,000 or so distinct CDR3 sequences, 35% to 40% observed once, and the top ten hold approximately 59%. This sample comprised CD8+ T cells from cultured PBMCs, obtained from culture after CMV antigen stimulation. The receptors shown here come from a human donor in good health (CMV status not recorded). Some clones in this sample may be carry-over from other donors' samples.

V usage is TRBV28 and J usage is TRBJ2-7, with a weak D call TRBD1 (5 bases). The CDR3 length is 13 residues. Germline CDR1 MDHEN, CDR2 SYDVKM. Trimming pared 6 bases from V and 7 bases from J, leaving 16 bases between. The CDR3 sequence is CASRDKGPGEQYF. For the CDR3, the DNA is TGTGCCAGCAGAGACAAGGGGCCCGGGGAGCAGTACTTC.

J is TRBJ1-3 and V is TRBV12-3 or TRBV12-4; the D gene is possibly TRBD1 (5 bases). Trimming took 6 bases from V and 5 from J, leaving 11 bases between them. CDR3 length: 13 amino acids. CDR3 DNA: TGTGCCAGCAGCCCAGACAGAAGAAACACCATATATTTT. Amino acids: CASSPDRRNTIYF.

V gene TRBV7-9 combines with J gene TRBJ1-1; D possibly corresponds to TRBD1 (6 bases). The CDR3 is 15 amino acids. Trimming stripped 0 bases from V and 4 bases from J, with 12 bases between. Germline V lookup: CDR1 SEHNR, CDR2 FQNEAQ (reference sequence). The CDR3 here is CASSLAGRGGTEAFF. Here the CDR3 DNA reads TGTGCCAGCAGCTTAGCGGGCAGGGGAGGCACTGAAGCTTTCTTT. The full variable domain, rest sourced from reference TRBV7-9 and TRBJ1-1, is DTGVSQNPRHKITKRGQNVTFRCDPISEHNRLYWYRQTLGQGPEFLTYFQNEAQLEKSRLLSDRFSAERPKGSFSTLEIQRTEQGDSAMYLCASSLAGRGGTEAFFGQGTRLTVV.

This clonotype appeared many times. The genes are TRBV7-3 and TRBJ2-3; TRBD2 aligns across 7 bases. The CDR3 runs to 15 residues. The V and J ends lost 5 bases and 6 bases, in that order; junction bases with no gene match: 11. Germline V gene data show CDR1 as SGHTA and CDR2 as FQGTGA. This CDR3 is CASSLLDWGGDTQYF. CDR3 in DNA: TGTGCCAGCAGCCTTCTAGATTGGGGAGGGGATACGCAGTATTTT.

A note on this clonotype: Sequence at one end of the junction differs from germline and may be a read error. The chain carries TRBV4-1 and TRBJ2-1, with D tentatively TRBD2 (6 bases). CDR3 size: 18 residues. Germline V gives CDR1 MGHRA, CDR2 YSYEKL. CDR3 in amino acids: CASSQDTGGTSSYNEQFF. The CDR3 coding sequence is TGTGCCAGCAGCCAAGACACAGGAGGGACCAGCTCCTACAATGAGCAGTTCTTC.

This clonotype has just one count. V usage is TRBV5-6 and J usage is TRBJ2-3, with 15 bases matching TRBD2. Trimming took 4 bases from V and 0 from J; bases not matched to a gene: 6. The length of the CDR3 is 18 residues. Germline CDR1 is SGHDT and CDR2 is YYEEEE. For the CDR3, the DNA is TGTGCCAGCAGCGTGCGGACTAGCGGGGGGGCAAGCACAGATACGCAGTATTTT. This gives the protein CASSVRTSGGASTDTQYF. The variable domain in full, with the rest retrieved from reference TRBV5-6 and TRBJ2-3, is DAGVTQSPTHLIKTRGQQVTLRCSPKSGHDTVSWYQQALGQGPQFIFQYYEEEERQRGNFPDRFSGHQFPNYSSELNVNALLLGDSALYLCASSVRTSGGASTDTQYFGPGTRLTVL.

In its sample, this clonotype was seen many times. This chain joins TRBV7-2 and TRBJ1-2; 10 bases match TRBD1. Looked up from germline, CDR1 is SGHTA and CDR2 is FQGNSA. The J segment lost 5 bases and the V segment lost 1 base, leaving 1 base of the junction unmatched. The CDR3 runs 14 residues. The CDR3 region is CASSLGQGAYGYTF. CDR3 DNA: TGTGCCAGCAGCTTAGGACAGGGGGCTTATGGCTACACCTTC.

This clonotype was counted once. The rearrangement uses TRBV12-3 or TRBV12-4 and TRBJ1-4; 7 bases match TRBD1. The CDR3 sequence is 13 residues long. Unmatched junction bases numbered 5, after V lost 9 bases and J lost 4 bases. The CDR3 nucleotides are TGTGCCAGTAAGACAGGGAATAATGAAAAACTGTTTTTT. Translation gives CASKTGNNEKLFF.